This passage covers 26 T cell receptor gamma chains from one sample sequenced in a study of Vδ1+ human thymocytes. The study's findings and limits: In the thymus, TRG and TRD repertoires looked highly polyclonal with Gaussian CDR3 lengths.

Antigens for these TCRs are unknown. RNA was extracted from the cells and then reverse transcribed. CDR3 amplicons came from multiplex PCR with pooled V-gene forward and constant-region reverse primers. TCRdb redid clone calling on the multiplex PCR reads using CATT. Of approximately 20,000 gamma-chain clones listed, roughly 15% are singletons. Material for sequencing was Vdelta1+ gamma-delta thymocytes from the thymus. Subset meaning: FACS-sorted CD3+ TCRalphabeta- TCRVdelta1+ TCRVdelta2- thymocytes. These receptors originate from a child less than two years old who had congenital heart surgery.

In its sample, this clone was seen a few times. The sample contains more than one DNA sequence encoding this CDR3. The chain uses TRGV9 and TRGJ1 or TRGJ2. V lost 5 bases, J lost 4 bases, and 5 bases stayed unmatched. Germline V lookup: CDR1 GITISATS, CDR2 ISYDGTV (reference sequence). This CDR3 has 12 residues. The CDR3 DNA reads TGTGCCTTGTGGGTTTTATATTATAAGAAACTCTTT. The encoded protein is CALWVLYYKKLF.

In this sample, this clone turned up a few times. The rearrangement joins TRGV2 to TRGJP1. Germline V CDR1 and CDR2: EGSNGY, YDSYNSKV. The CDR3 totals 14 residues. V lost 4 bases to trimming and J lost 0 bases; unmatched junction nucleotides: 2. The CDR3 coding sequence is TGTGCCACCTGGGAGCATACCACTGGTTGGTTCAAGATATTT. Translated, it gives CATWEHTTGWFKIF.

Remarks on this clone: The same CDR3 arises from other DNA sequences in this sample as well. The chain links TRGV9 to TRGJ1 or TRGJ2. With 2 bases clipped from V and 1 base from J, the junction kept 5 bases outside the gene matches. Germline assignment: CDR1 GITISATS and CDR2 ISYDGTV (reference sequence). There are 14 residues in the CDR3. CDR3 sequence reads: CALWEASNYYKKLF. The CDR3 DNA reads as TGTGCCTTGTGGGAGGCTAGTAATTATTATAAGAAACTCTTT.

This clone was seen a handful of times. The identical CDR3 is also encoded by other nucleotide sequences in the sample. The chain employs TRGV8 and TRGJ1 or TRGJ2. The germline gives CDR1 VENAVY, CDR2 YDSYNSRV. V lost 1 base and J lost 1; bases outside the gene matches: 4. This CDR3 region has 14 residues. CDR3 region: CATWDSSNYYKKLF. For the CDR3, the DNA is TGTGCCACCTGGGATAGCTCCAATTATTATAAGAAACTCTTT.

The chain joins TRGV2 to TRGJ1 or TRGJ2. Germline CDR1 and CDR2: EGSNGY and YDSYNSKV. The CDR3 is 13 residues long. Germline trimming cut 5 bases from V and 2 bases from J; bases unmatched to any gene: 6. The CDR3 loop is CATWGDHYYKKLF. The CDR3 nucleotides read TGTGCCACCTGGGGGGACCATTATTATAAGAAACTCTTT.

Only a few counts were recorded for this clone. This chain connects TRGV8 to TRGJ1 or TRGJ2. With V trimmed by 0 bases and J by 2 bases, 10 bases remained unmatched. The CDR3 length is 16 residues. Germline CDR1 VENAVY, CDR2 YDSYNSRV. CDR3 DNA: TGTGCCACCTGGGATAGGCTCCAGGGGGATTATTATAAGAAACTCTTT. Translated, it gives CATWDRLQGDYYKKLF.

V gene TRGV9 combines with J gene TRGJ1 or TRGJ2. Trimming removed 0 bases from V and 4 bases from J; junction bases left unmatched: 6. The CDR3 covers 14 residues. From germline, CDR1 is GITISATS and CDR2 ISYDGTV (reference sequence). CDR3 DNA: TGTGCCTTGTGGGAGGTGCGGCCCTATTATAAGAAACTCTTT. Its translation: CALWEVRPYYKKLF.

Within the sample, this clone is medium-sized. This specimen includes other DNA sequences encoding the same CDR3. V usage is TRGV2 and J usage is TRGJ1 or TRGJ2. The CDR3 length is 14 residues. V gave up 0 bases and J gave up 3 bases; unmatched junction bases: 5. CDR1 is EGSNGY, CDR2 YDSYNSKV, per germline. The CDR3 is CATWDGPRYYKKLF. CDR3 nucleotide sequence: TGTGCCACCTGGGACGGGCCCCGTTATTATAAGAAACTCTTT.

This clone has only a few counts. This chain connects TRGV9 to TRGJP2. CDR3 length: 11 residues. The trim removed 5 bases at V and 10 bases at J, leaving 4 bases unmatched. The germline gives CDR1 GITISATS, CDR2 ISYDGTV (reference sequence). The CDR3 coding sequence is TGTGCCTTGTGGGCAGGTTGGATCAAGACGTTT. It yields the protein CALWAGWIKTF.

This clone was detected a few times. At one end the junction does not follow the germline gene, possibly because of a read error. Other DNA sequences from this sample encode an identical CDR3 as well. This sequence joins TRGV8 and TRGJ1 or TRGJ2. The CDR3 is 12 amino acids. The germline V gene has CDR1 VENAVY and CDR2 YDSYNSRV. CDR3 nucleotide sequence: TGCGCCACCTGGGGACCTTATTATAAGAAACTCTTT. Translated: CATWGPYYKKLF.

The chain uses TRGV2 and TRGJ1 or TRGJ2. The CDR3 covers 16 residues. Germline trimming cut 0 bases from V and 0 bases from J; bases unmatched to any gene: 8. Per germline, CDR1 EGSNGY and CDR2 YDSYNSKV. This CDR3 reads CATWDGRRGNYYKKLF. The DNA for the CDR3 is TGTGCCACCTGGGACGGGCGCCGTGGGAATTATTATAAGAAACTCTTT.

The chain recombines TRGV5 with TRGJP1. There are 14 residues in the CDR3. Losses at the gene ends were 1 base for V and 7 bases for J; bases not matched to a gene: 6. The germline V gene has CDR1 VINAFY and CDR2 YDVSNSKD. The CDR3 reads CATWDSPLGWFKIF. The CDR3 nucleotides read TGTGCCACCTGGGACAGTCCCCTTGGTTGGTTCAAGATATTT.

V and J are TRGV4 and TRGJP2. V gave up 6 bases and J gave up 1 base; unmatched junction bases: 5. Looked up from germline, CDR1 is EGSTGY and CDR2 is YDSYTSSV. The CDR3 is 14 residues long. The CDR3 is CATWNLSSDWIKTF. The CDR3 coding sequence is TGTGCCACCTGGAACCTTAGTAGTGATTGGATCAAGACGTTT.

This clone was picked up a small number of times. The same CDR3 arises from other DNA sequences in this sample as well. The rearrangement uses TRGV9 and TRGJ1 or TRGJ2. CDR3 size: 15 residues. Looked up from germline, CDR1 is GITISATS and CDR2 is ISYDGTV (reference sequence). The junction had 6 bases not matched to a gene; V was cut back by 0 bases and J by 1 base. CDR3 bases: TGTGCCTTGTGGGAGGTGGGCCGCAATTATTATAAGAAACTCTTT. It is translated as CALWEVGRNYYKKLF.

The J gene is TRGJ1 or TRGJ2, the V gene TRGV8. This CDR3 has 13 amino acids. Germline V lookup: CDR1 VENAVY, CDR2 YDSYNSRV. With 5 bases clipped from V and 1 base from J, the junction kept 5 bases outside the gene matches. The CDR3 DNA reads TGTGCCACCTGGGCCTATAATTATTATAAGAAACTCTTT. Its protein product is CATWAYNYYKKLF.

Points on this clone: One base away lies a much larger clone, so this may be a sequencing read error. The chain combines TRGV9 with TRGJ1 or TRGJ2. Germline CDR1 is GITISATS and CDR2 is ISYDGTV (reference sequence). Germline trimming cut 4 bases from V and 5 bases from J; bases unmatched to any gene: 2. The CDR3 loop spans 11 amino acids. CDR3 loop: CALWDHYKKLF. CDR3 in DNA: TGTGCCTTGTGGGATCATTATAAGAAACTCTTT.

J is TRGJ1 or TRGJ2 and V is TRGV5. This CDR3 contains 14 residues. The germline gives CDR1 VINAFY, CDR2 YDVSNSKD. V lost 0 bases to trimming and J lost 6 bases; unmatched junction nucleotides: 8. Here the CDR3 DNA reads TGTGCCACCTGGGACAGGCCTCGGTCTTATAAGAAACTCTTT. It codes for CATWDRPRSYKKLF.

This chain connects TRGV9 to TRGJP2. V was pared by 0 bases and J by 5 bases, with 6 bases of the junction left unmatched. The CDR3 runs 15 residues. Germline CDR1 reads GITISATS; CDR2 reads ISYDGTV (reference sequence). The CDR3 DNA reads TGTGCCTTGTGGGAGGTGTTAGGAAGTGATTGGATCAAGACGTTT. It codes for CALWEVLGSDWIKTF.

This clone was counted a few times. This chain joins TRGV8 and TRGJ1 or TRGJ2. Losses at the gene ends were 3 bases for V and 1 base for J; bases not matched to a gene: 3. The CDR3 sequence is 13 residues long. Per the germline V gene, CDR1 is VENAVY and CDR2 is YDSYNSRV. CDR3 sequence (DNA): TGTGCCACCTGGGATTTCAATTATTATAAGAAACTCTTT. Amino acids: CATWDFNYYKKLF.

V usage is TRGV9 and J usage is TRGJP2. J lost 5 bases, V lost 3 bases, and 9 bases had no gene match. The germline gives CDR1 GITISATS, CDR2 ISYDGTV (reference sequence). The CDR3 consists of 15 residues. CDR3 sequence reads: CALWECGESDWIKTF. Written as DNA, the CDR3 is TGTGCCTTGTGGGAGTGTGGAGAGAGTGATTGGATCAAGACGTTT.

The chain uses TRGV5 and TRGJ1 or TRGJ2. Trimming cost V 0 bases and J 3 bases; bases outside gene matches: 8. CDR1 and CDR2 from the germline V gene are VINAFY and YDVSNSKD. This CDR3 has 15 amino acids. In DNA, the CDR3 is TGTGCCACCTGGGACAGGCCTGGTTGTTATTATAAGAAACTCTTT. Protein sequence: CATWDRPGCYYKKLF.

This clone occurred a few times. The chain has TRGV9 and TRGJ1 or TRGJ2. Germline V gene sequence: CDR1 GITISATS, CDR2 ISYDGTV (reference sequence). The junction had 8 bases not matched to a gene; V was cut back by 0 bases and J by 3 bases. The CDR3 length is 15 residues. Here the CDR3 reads CALWEVQGPYYKKLF. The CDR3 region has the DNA TGTGCCTTGTGGGAGGTGCAGGGCCCTTATTATAAGAAACTCTTT.

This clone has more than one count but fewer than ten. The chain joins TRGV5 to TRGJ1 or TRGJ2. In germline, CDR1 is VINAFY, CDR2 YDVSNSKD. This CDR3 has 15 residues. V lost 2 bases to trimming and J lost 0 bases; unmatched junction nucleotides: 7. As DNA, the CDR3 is TGTGCCACCTGGGACAAGAACCCGAATTATTATAAGAAACTCTTT. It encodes CATWDKNPNYYKKLF.

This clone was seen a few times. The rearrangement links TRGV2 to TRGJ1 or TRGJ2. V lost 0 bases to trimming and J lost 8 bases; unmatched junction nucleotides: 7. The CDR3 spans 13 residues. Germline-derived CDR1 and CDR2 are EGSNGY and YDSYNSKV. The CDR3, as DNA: TGTGCCACCTGGGACGGGCGGAGTAATAAGAAACTCTTT. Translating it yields CATWDGRSNKKLF.

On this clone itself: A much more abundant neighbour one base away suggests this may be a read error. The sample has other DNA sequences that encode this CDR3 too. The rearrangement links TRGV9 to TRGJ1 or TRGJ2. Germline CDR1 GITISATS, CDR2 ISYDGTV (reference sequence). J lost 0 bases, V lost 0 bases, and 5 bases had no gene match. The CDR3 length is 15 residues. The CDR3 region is CALWEVPGNYYKKLF. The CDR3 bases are TGTGCCTTGTGGGAGGTGCCGGGGAATTATTATAAGAAACTCTTT.

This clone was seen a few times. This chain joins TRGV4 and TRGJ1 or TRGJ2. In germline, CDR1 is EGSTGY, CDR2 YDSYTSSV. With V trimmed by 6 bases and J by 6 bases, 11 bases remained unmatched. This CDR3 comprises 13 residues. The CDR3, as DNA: TGTGCCACCTGGAATGCGGGCTCTTATAAGAAACTCTTT. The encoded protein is CATWNAGSYKKLF.